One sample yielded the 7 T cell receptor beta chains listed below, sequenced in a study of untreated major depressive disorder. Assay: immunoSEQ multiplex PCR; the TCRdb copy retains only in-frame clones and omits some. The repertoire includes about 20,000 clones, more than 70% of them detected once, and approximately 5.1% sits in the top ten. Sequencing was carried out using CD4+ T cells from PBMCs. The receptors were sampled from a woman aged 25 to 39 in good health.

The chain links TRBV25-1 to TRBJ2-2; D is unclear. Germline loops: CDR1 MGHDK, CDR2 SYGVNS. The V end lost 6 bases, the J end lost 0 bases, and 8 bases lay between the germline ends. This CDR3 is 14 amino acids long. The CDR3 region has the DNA TGTGCCAGCAGCGTTCTGGCGAACACCGGGGAGCTGTTTTTT. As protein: CASSVLANTGELFF.

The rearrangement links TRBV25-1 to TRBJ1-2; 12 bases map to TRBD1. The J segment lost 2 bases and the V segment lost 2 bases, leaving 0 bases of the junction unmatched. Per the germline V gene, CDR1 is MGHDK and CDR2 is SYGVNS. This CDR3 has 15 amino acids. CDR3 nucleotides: TGTGCCAGCAGTGAAGGGACAGGGGGCAACTATGGCTACACCTTC. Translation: CASSEGTGGNYGYTF.

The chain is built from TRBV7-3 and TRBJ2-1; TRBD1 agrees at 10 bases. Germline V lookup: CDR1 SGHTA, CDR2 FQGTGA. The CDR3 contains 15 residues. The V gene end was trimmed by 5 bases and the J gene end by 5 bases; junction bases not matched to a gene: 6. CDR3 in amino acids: CASSAGTGAHNEQFF. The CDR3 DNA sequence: TGTGCCAGCAGCGCCGGGACAGGGGCACACAATGAGCAGTTCTTC.

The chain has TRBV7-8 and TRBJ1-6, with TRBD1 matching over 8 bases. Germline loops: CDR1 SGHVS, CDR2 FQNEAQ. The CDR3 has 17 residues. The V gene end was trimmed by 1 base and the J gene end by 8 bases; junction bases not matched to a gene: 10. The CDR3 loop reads CASSLGRTGRVDSPLHF. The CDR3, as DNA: TGTGCCAGCAGCTTAGGGAGGACAGGGAGGGTCGATTCACCCCTCCACTTT.

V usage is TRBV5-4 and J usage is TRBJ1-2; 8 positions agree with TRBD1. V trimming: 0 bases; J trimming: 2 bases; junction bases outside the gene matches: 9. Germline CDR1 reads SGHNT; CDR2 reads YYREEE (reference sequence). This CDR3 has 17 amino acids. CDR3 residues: CASSLGTAGGENYGYTF. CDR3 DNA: TGTGCCAGCAGCTTGGGTACGGCAGGGGGCGAGAACTATGGCTACACCTTC.

The CDR3 bases are TGTGCCACTCAGACAGGGGTCAACACCGGGGAGCTGTTTTTT. It encodes CATQTGVNTGELFF. J is TRBJ2-2 and V is TRBV19; 8 nucleotides align to TRBD1. This CDR3 is built from 14 residues. The germline CDR1 and CDR2 sequences are LNHDA and SQIVND (reference sequence). The V and J ends lost 10 bases and 2 bases, in that order; junction bases with no gene match: 6.

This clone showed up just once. The CDR3 is CASSGRATSTDTQYF. CDR3 sequence (DNA): TGCGCCAGCAGTGGGAGGGCAACTAGCACAGATACGCAGTATTTT. The chain links TRBV5-1 to TRBJ2-3; 7 bases are a match to TRBD2. CDR3 length: 15 amino acids. V trimming: 5 bases; J trimming: 0 bases; junction bases outside the gene matches: 6. Germline assignment: CDR1 SGHRS and CDR2 YFSETQ.